The entry below gives a single T cell receptor (beta chain) sequence along with its context. This entry comes from a study of OX40 agonist ivuxolimab in advanced cancers. CDR1 SGHTA and CDR2 FQGNSA come from the germline V gene. V lost 4 bases to trimming and J lost 3 bases, with 7 bases between them. The CDR3 consists of 12 residues. Method: immunoSEQ multiplex PCR; TCRdb's copy keeps in-frame clones and lacks some. The sample carries about 84,000 clones, 90% to 95% recorded once. This TCR came from an adult with an advanced solid tumor such as melanoma, head and neck, liver or kidney cancer. This chain links TRBV7-2 with TRBJ2-7; no clear D gene. The source was CD4+ or CD8+ T cells sorted from blood, collected in a trial of the OX40 agonist ivuxolimab. The chain's CDR3 is CASSYRNYEQYF. CDR3 coding DNA: TGTGCCAGCAGCTACCGGAACTACGAGCAGTACTTC. The whole variable domain, filled in from reference TRBV7-2 and TRBJ2-7, reads GAGVSQSPSNKVTEKGKDVELRCDPISGHTALYWYRQSLGQGLEFLIYFQGNSAPDKSGLPSDRFSAERTGGSVSTLTIQRTQQEDSAVYLCASSYRNYEQYFGPGTRLTVT.